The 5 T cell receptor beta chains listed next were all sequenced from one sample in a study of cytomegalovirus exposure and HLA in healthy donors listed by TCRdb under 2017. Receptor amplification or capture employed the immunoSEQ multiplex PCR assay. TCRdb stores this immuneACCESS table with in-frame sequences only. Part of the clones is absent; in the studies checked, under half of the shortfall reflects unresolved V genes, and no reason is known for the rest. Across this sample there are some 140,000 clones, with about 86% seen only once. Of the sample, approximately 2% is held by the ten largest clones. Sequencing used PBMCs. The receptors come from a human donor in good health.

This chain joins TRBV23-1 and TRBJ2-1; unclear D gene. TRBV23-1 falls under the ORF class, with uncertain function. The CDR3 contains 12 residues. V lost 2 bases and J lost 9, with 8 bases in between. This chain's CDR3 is CASSQLSTEQFF. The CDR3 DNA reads TGCGCCAGCAGTCAACTTAGTACTGAGCAGTTCTTC.

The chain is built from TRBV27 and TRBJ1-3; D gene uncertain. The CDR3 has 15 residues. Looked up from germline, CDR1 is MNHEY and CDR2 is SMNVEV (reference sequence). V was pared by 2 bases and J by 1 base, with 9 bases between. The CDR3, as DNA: TGTGCCAGCAGTTTACGCGGCGGGTCTGGAAACACCATATATTTT. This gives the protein CASSLRGGSGNTIYF.

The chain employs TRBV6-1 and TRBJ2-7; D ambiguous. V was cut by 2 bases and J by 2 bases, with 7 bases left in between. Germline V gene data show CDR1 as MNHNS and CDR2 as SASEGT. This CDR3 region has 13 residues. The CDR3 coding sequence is TGTGCCAGCAGTGAACGACACCCCTACGAGCAGTACTTC. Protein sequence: CASSERHPYEQYF.

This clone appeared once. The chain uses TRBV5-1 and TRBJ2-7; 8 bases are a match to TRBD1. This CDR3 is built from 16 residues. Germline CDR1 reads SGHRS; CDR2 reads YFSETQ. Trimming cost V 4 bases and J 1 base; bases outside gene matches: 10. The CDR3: CASSNHLGQGSYEQYF. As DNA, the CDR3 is TGCGCCAGCAGCAACCACTTAGGACAGGGATCCTACGAGCAGTACTTC.

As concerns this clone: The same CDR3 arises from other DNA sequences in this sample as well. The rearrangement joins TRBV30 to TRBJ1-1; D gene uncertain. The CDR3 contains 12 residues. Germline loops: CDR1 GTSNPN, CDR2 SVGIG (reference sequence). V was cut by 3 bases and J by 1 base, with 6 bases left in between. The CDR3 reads CAWSPRNTEAFF. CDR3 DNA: TGTGCCTGGAGCCCGCGGAACACTGAAGCTTTCTTT.